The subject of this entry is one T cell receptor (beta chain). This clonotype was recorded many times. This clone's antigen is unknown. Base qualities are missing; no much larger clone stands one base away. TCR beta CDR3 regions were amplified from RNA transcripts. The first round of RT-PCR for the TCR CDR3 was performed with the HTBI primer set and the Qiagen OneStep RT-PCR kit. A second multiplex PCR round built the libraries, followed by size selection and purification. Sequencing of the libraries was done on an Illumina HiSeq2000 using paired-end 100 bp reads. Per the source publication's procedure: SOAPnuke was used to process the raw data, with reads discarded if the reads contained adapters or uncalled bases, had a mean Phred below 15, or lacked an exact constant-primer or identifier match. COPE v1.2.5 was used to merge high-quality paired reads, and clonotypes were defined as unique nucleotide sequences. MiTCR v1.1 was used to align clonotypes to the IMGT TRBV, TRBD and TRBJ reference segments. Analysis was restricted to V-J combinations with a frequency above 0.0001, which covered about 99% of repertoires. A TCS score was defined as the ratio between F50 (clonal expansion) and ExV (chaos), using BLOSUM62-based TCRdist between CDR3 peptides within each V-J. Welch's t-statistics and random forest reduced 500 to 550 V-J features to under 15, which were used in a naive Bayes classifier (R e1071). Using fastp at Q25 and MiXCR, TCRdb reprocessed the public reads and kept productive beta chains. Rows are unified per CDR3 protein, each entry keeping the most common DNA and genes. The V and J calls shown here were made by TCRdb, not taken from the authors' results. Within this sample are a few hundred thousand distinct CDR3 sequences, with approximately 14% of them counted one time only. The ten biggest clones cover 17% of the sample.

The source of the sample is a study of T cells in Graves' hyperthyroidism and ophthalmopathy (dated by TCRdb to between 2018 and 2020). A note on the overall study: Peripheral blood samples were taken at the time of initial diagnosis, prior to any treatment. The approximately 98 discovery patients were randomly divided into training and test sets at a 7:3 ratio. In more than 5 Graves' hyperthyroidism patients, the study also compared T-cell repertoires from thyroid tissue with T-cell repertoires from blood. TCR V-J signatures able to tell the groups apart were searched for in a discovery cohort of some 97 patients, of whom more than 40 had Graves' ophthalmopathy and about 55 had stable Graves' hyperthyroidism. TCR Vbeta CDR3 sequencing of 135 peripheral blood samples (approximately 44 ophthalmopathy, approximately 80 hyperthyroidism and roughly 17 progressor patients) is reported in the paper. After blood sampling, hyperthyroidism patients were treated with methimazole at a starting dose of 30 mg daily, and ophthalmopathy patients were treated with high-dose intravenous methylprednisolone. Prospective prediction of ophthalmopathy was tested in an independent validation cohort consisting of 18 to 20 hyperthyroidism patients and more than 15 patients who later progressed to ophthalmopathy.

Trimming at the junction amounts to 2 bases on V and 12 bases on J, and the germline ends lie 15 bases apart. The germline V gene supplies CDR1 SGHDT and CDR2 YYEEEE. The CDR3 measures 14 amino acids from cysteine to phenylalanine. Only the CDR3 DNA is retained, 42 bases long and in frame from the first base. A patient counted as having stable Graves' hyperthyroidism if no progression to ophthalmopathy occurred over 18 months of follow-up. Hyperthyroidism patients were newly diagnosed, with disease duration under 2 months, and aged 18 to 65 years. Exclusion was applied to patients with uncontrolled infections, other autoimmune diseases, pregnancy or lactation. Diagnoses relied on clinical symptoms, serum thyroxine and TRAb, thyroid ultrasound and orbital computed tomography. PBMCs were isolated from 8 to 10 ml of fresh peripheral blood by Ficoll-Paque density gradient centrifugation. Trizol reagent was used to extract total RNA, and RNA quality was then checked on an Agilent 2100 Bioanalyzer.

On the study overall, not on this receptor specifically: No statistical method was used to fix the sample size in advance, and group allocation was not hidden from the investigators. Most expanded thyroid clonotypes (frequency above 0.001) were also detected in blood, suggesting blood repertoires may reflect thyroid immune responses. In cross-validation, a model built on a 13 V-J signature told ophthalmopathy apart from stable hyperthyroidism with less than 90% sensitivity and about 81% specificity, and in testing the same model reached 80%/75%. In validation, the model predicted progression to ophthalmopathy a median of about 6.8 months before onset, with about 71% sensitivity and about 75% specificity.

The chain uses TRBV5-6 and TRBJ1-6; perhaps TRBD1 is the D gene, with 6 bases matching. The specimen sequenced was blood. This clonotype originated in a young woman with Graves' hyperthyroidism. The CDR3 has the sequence CASSLEQGIGPLHF. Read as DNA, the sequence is TGTGCCAGCAGCTTAGAACAGGGAATCGGACCCCTCCACTTT. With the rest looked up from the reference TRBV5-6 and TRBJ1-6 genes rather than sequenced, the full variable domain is DAGVTQSPTHLIKTRGQQVTLRCSPKSGHDTVSWYQQALGQGPQFIFQYYEEEERQRGNFPDRFSGHQFPNYSSELNVNALLLGDSALYLCASSLEQGIGPLHFGNGTRLTVT.